The 27 T cell receptor beta chains reported below all come from one sample, sequenced in a study of beta chain features in type 1 diabetes. cDNA synthesis used the whole RNA isolate, giving expressed TCRB sequences. This table comes from immunoSEQ multiplex PCR, and its TCRdb copy is limited to in-frame clones, with some not included. The sample lists around 360,000 clones; over 10% were seen once. Study outcomes and limitations: For Type 1 diabetes patients, all four CD4+ subsets carried TCRB CDR3s that were moderately but significantly shorter.

Their specific antigens are unknown. The source material was naive CD4+ T cells from blood. Every receptor here comes from a young woman with type 1 diabetes.

The chain combines TRBV4-2 with TRBJ2-3; TRBD2 matches 7 bases. The CDR3 loop spans 16 amino acids. Trimming at V came to 3 bases and at J to 2 bases, leaving 8 bases not matched to a gene. CDR1 is LGHNA, CDR2 YNFKEQ, per germline. The CDR3 region is CASSQQRSGATDTQYF. The CDR3 coding sequence is TGTGCCAGCAGCCAGCAAAGAAGCGGGGCCACAGATACGCAGTATTTT.

The chain couples TRBV7-2 to TRBJ2-2; 8 bases agree with TRBD1. CDR3 size: 16 residues. The V and J ends lost 5 bases and 0 bases, in that order; junction bases with no gene match: 5. CDR1 is SGHTA and CDR2 is FQGNSA in the germline V gene. This CDR3 reads CASSPGTGSNTGELFF. The CDR3 coding sequence is TGTGCCAGCAGCCCGGGGACAGGCTCGAACACCGGGGAGCTGTTTTTT. Using reference TRBV7-2 and TRBJ2-2 for the parts outside the CDR3, the full variable domain is GAGVSQSPSNKVTEKGKDVELRCDPISGHTALYWYRQSLGQGLEFLIYFQGNSAPDKSGLPSDRFSAERTGGSVSTLTIQRTQQEDSAVYLCASSPGTGSNTGELFFGEGSRLTVL.

The chain recombines TRBV4-1 with TRBJ2-5; a possible D gene is TRBD2 (6 bases). CDR3 length: 15 amino acids. Germline V gene sequence: CDR1 MGHRA, CDR2 YSYEKL. Trimming took off 8 bases at V and 3 bases at J, with 19 bases between the two ends. CDR3 in DNA: TGCGCCAGCGGCCGCCTGGGACTGATGAAAGAGACCCAGTACTTC. This sequence encodes CASGRLGLMKETQYF.

The chain has TRBV11-2 and TRBJ1-1; D gene unclear. V was cut by 1 base and J by 5 bases, with 14 bases left in between. The germline CDR1 and CDR2 sequences are SGHAT and FQNNGV. The CDR3 extends over 15 amino acids. CDR3 loop: CASSLGTGRGTEAFF. The CDR3 nucleotides are TGTGCCAGCAGCTTAGGTACCGGCAGAGGGACTGAAGCTTTCTTT.

As for this clone: Other DNA sequences from this sample encode an identical CDR3 as well. In DNA form, the CDR3 reads TGTGCCTGGAGTGTGGGAACAGGAGGCAATCAGCCCCAGCATTTT. Translated: CAWSVGTGGNQPQHF. The chain combines TRBV30 with TRBJ1-5, with D possibly being TRBD1 (5 bases). V was trimmed by 0 bases and J by 2 bases, leaving 11 bases between them. CDR1 is GTSNPN and CDR2 is SVGIG in the germline V gene (reference sequence). This CDR3 contains 15 residues.

The V call is TRBV4-1, the J call TRBJ2-4, with D perhaps TRBD1 (6 bases). Germline V gene lookup returns CDR1 MGHRA and CDR2 YSYEKL. V was trimmed by 0 bases and J by 6 bases, leaving 9 bases between them. The CDR3 totals 14 residues. CDR3 protein: CASSQEGRGNIQYF. The DNA for the CDR3 is TGCGCCAGCAGCCAAGAGGGCAGGGGAAACATTCAGTACTTC.

The V and J genes are TRBV11-3 and TRBJ2-7, with D perhaps matching TRBD1 (6 bases). The V and J ends lost 4 bases and 3 bases respectively, with 16 bases between them. This CDR3 has 15 amino acids. Germline V lookup: CDR1 SGHNT, CDR2 YENEEA. The CDR3 here is CASSSPGHGFYEQYF. The CDR3 DNA sequence: TGTGCCAGCAGCTCGCCGGGACACGGGTTCTACGAGCAGTACTTC.

This clone was detected a few times. The DNA for the CDR3 is TGTGCCAGCTCACCGACTACCTTCGGGAATGAGCAGTTCTTC. This codes for CASSPTTFGNEQFF. This chain uses TRBV18 with TRBJ2-1; D perhaps matches TRBD2 (5 bases). This CDR3 spans 14 amino acids. Germline lookup yields CDR1 KGHSH and CDR2 LQKENI. Trimming took 3 bases from V and 7 from J, leaving 13 bases between them.

This rearrangement joins TRBV5-1 to TRBJ1-5; a weak D match, TRBD1 (5 bases). Trimming left V 8 bases short and J 2 bases short, with 20 bases between. CDR1 and CDR2 from the germline V gene are SGHRS and YFSETQ. CDR3 size: 16 residues. The CDR3 sequence: CASSLGGGSGNQPQHF. CDR3 DNA sequence: TGCGCCAGTTCTCTTGGGGGGGGGTCCGGCAATCAGCCCCAGCATTTT.

As regards this clone: This specimen includes other DNA sequences encoding the same CDR3. V gene TRBV5-1 combines with J gene TRBJ2-1; D possibly corresponds to TRBD2 (5 bases). Trimming pared 0 bases from V and 0 bases from J, leaving 10 bases between. In germline, CDR1 is SGHRS, CDR2 YFSETQ. This CDR3 contains 16 residues. CDR3 coding DNA: TGCGCCAGCAGCTTGGCCCCGGGAAGCTCCTACAATGAGCAGTTCTTC. Translation gives CASSLAPGSSYNEQFF.

The chain combines TRBV6-5 with TRBJ2-7, with a possible D match to TRBD2 (6 bases). Germline values: CDR1 MNHEY, CDR2 SVGAGI. V lost 6 bases and J 7 bases, leaving 16 bases between the germline ends. The CDR3 is made up of 13 amino acids. The CDR3 reads CASRLEGPGEQYF. The CDR3 nucleotides read TGTGCCAGCAGGTTGGAGGGGCCGGGGGAGCAGTACTTC.

This clone has only a few counts. The chain joins TRBV4-3 to TRBJ2-4; D gene ambiguous. The V end lost 0 bases, the J end lost 6 bases, and 6 bases lay between the germline ends. The CDR3 length is 13 residues. CDR1 and CDR2 from the germline V gene are LGHNA and YSLEER. CDR3 loop: CASSQDEVNIQYF. CDR3 nucleotide sequence: TGCGCCAGCAGCCAAGATGAGGTAAACATTCAGTACTTC.

V and J are TRBV9 and TRBJ2-1, with 11 bases that match TRBD2. The CDR3 runs 16 residues. Germline V CDR1 and CDR2: SGDLS, YYNGEE. The junction had 10 bases not matched to a gene; V was cut back by 3 bases and J by 8 bases. The CDR3 sequence: CASSARLAGGIDEQFF. CDR3 in DNA: TGTGCCAGCAGCGCCCGGCTAGCGGGAGGTATCGATGAGCAGTTCTTC.

This clone occurred a few times. The chain uses TRBV9 and TRBJ2-1; D is possibly TRBD2 (6 bases). The CDR3 has 13 residues. Trimming left V 4 bases short and J 4 bases short, with 9 bases between. Germline values: CDR1 SGDLS, CDR2 YYNGEE. The CDR3 DNA follows: TGTGCCAGCAGCCGGGACTTGTACAATGAGCAGTTCTTC. It translates to CASSRDLYNEQFF.

This chain links TRBV28 with TRBJ2-4; TRBD2 might be the D (6 bases). The CDR3 has 15 amino acids. Germline V CDR1 and CDR2: MDHEN, SYDVKM. Trimming removed 6 bases from V and 4 bases from J, with 16 bases in between. The CDR3 DNA reads as TGTGCCAGCAGGGACCGGGGCGGGACTAAAAACATTCAGTACTTC. Translation: CASRDRGGTKNIQYF.

The table lists this clone with a few counts. The rearrangement joins TRBV7-9 to TRBJ2-6; TRBD1 might be the D (6 bases). Germline assignment: CDR1 SEHNR and CDR2 FQNEAQ (reference sequence). V lost 6 bases and J 4 bases, leaving 13 bases between the germline ends. The CDR3 has 15 amino acids. The CDR3 sequence: CASRVQGGGANVLTF. CDR3 bases: TGTGCCAGCAGAGTACAGGGCGGAGGGGCCAACGTCCTGACTTTC.

The chain carries TRBV7-9 and TRBJ1-5, with 8 positions matching TRBD1. The junction had 9 bases not matched to a gene; V was cut back by 1 base and J by 7 bases. Germline CDR1 is SEHNR and CDR2 is FQNEAQ (reference sequence). CDR3 length: 16 amino acids. The CDR3 here is CASSLGEDRGGQPQHF. For the CDR3, the DNA is TGTGCCAGCAGCTTAGGGGAAGACAGGGGTGGACAGCCCCAGCATTTT.

This chain links TRBV5-1 with TRBJ2-7, with D perhaps matching TRBD1 (6 bases). Trimming cost V 6 bases and J 0 bases, with 13 bases left between them. CDR1 SGHRS and CDR2 YFSETQ come from the germline V gene. CDR3 length: 14 amino acids. Written as DNA, the CDR3 is TGCGCCAGCACCCGGACAGCTAGCTCCTACGAGCAGTACTTC. Its translation is CASTRTASSYEQYF.

The rearrangement joins TRBV19 to TRBJ2-6; possible D gene TRBD2, 6 bases. The CDR3 contains 18 residues. Germline V gene lookup returns CDR1 LNHDA and CDR2 SQIVND (reference sequence). V was shortened by 7 bases and J by 0 bases, with 19 bases between the two germline ends. The CDR3 DNA follows: TGTGCCAGTAAAGAGACCGGGACTCAGAGCTCTGGGGCCAACGTCCTGACTTTC. This codes for CASKETGTQSSGANVLTF.

The rearrangement joins TRBV29-1 to TRBJ2-1, with a possible D match to TRBD2 (5 bases). There are 14 residues in the CDR3. Trimming took 7 bases from V and 0 from J, leaving 13 bases between them. The germline V gene has CDR1 SQVTM and CDR2 ANQGSEA. CDR3 in amino acids: CSARSGGSYNEQFF. The CDR3 coding sequence is TGCAGCGCCAGAAGCGGTGGCTCCTACAATGAGCAGTTCTTC.

The J gene is TRBJ1-2, the V gene TRBV7-9, with a tentative D call TRBD1 (6 bases). From germline, CDR1 is SEHNR and CDR2 FQNEAQ (reference sequence). The germline V and J ends were trimmed by 1 base and 7 bases, with 16 bases remaining between them. The CDR3 covers 15 residues. DNA of the CDR3: TGTGCCAGCAGCTTAGATGTGGTGATAGGGGGTGGCTACACCTTC. Its translation is CASSLDVVIGGGYTF. The variable domain in full, completed from reference TRBV7-9 and TRBJ1-2, reads DTGVSQNPRHKITKRGQNVTFRCDPISEHNRLYWYRQTLGQGPEFLTYFQNEAQLEKSRLLSDRFSAERPKGSFSTLEIQRTEQGDSAMYLCASSLDVVIGGGYTFGSGTRLTVV.

This clone was seen a few times. CDR3 region: CAAGPGGEQETQYF. DNA for the CDR3: TGTGCAGCCGGGCCGGGGGGGGAACAAGAGACCCAGTACTTC. V is TRBV11-1 and J is TRBJ2-5; 8 nucleotides line up with TRBD2. The CDR3 is 14 residues long. Germline V gene data show CDR1 as SGHAT and CDR2 as FQDESV (reference sequence).

The chain joins TRBV5-1 to TRBJ2-5; D is undetermined. The V gene's germline CDR1 is SGHRS and CDR2 YFSETQ. The CDR3 has 16 residues. The germline V and J ends were trimmed by 5 bases and 7 bases, with 24 bases remaining between them. CDR3 in DNA: TGCGCCAGCAGTTCCCGGCCTCACGCCGTTTCGGGGACCCAGTACTTC. It is translated as CASSSRPHAVSGTQYF.

The rearrangement links TRBV14 to TRBJ2-3; 13 bases are a match to TRBD2. V lost 3 bases, J lost 4 bases, and 13 bases stayed unmatched. The CDR3 contains 19 residues. Germline values: CDR1 SGHDN, CDR2 FVKESK. CDR3 sequence (DNA): TGTGCCAGCAGCCATCGCCCCACTAGCGGGAGGGTATTGCCAGATACGCAGTATTTT. It codes for CASSHRPTSGRVLPDTQYF.

A few counts support this clone. CDR3 nucleotide sequence: TGTGCCAGCAGCGTTCGGGACAGGGTTCACAATGAGCAGTTCTTC. The encoded protein is CASSVRDRVHNEQFF. The chain recombines TRBV9 with TRBJ2-1; TRBD1 agrees at 9 bases. Trimming at V came to 2 bases and at J to 5 bases, leaving 5 bases not matched to a gene. The germline gives CDR1 SGDLS, CDR2 YYNGEE. The CDR3 length is 15 residues.

V is TRBV6-5 and J is TRBJ1-5; tentative D call: TRBD1 (5 bases). V was clipped by 2 bases and J by 4 bases, with 6 bases between them. Germline CDR1 is MNHEY and CDR2 is SVGAGI. CDR3 size: 13 residues. The CDR3: CASSYGGNQPQHF. Written as DNA, the CDR3 is TGTGCCAGCAGTTACGGGGGGAATCAGCCCCAGCATTTT.

The V gene is TRBV30, the J gene TRBJ1-2; maybe TRBD1 (6 bases). The CDR3 extends over 12 amino acids. V was cut by 5 bases and J by 8 bases, with 15 bases left in between. Germline CDR1 GTSNPN, CDR2 SVGIG (reference sequence). This CDR3 reads CAWGVQGRGYTF. CDR3 in DNA: TGTGCCTGGGGGGTACAGGGACGGGGCTACACCTTC. Combining the CDR3 with reference TRBV30 and TRBJ1-2 gives the whole variable domain SQTIHQWPATLVQPVGSPLSLECTVEGTSNPNLYWYRQAAGRGLQLLFYSVGIGQISSEVPQNLSASRPQDRQFILSSKKLLLSDSGFYLCAWGVQGRGYTFGSGTRLTVV.